The rows below give T cell receptor beta chains drawn from one sample of a study of cytomegalovirus exposure and HLA in healthy donors. The method was immunoSEQ multiplex PCR; TCRdb's version includes in-frame clones alone and lacks a portion of them. Of about 120,000 clones listed, 63% are singletons. The material sequenced was PBMCs. Receptor source: a man in his forties in good health and CMV-seropositive. CDR3s include the opening cysteine and the closing phenylalanine or tryptophan. D genes are given only for firm matches. Size values are once, few and many counts, or a class for expanded clones, and some rows have none.

D	V	size	J	CDR3	DNA
TRBD1	TRBV5-1	.	TRBJ2-5	CASSLDRGQETQYF	TGCGCCAGCAGCTTGGACAGGGGGCAAGAGACCCAGTACTTC
.	TRBV2	.	TRBJ2-5	CASLRTVHQETQYF	TGTGCCAGCTTGAGGACAGTCCACCAAGAGACCCAGTACTTC
TRBD1	TRBV18	.	TRBJ1-1	CASSPRTGVNTEAFF	TGTGCCAGCTCACCGCGGACAGGGGTGAACACTGAAGCTTTCTTT
.	TRBV27	.	TRBJ2-6	CASSQIIGTVASGANVLTF	TGTGCCAGCAGCCAAATTATAGGAACGGTAGCCTCTGGGGCCAACGTCCTGACTTTC
.	TRBV19	few	TRBJ2-1	CASSRQSSYNEQFF	TGTGCCAGTAGTAGACAGAGCTCCTACAATGAGCAGTTCTTC
.	TRBV6-1	.	TRBJ2-2	CASTGLAWTGELFF	TGTGCCAGCACCGGACTGGCTTGGACCGGGGAGCTGTTTTTT
.	TRBV18	.	TRBJ2-7	CASSIGQSNYEQYF	TGTGCCAGCTCAATCGGACAGAGTAACTACGAGCAGTACTTC
TRBD1	TRBV11-1	.	TRBJ2-7	CASSWTGQGAYEQYF	TGTGCCAGCAGCTGGACGGGACAGGGGGCGTACGAGCAGTACTTC
TRBD2	TRBV2	.	TRBJ2-3	CASSKITSASTDTQYF	TGTGCCAGCAGTAAAATAACTAGCGCGAGCACAGATACGCAGTATTTT
TRBD1	TRBV18	.	TRBJ1-2	CASSPPDRSPGQRYGYTF	TGTGCCAGCTCACCCCCGGACAGGAGTCCAGGGCAGCGCTATGGCTACACCTTC
.	TRBV28	few	TRBJ1-2	CASREDYGYTF	TGTGCCAGCAGGGAGGACTATGGCTACACCTTC
TRBD2	TRBV19	.	TRBJ2-1	CASSMGLAGAPYNEQFF	TGTGCCAGTAGTATGGGACTAGCGGGGGCCCCCTACAATGAGCAGTTCTTC
.	TRBV27	.	TRBJ2-1	CASSISMTTSYNEQFF	TGTGCCAGCAGTATATCTATGACTACTTCCTACAATGAGCAGTTCTTC
.	TRBV5-8	once	TRBJ1-2	CASSLVVQAVYTF	TGTGCCAGCAGCTTGGTTGTGCAGGCTGTTTACACCTTC
.	TRBV5-1	.	TRBJ1-6	CASSLDSPPGGPLHF	TGCGCCAGCAGCTTGGATTCCCCCCCCGGTGGACCCCTCCACTTT
TRBD1	TRBV5-5	once	TRBJ1-5	CASSLDRGSNQPQHF	TGTGCCAGCAGCTTGGACAGGGGGTCGAATCAGCCCCAGCATTTT
.	TRBV7-7	once	TRBJ2-5	CASSTGASATQETQYF	TGTGCTAGCAGCACCGGCGCGAGCGCAACGCAAGAGACCCAGTACTTC
.	TRBV6-1	.	TRBJ1-1	CASSERRGLNTEAFF	TGTGCCAGCAGTGAACGGAGGGGACTGAACACTGAAGCTTTCTTT
TRBD1	TRBV10-3	.	TRBJ1-4	CAISETGQVNEKLFF	TGTGCCATCAGTGAGACAGGACAGGTTAATGAAAAACTGTTTTTT
TRBD1	TRBV2	.	TRBJ2-3	CASSEALGTGGRDTQYF	TGTGCCAGCAGTGAAGCGCTGGGGACAGGGGGAAGAGATACGCAGTATTTT
TRBD2	TRBV27	.	TRBJ2-1	CASTDGRVNEQFF	TGTGCCAGCACCGATGGGAGGGTCAATGAGCAGTTCTTC
.	TRBV5-1	.	TRBJ1-1	CASSSQEGTEAFF	TGCGCCAGCAGCAGTCAGGAAGGAACTGAAGCTTTCTTT
.	TRBV6-5	many	TRBJ1-1	CASSYSSENTEAFF	TGTGCCAGCAGTTACTCGAGCGAGAACACTGAAGCTTTCTTT
.	TRBV27	.	TRBJ2-7	CASRKSEFSSYEQYF	TGTGCCAGCAGGAAATCGGAGTTCAGCTCCTACGAGCAGTACTTC
.	TRBV5-6	.	TRBJ1-2	CASSTGPYGYTF	TGTGCCAGCAGCACAGGACCTTATGGCTACACCTTC